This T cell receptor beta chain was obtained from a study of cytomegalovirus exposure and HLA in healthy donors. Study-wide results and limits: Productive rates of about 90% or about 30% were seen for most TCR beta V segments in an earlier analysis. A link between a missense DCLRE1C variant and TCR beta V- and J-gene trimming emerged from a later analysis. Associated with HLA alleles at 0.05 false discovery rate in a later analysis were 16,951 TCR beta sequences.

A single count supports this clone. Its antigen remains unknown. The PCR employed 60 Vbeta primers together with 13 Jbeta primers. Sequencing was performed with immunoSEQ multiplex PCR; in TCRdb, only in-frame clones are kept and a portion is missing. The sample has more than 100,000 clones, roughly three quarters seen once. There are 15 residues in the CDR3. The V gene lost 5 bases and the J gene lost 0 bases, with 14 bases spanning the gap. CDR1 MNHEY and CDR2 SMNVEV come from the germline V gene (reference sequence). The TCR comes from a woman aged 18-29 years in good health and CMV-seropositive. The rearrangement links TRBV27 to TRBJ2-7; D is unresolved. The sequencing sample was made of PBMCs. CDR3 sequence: CASSPSPVYSYEQYF. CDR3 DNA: TGTGCCAGCAGTCCATCTCCAGTGTACTCCTACGAGCAGTACTTC.